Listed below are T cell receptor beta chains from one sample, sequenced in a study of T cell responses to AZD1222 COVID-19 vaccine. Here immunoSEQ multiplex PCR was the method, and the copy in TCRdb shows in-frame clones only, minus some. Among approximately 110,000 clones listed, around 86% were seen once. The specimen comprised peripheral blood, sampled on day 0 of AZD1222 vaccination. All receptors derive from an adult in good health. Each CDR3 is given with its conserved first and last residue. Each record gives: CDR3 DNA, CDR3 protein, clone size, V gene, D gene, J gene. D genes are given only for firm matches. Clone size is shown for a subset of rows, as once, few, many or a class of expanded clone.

CDR3 DNA: TGTGCCAGCAGTTTCTCCCTGTGGCAGCCCCAGCATTTT
CDR3 protein: CASSFSLWQPQHF
clone size: NA
V gene: TRBV27
D gene: NA
J gene: TRBJ1-5

CDR3 DNA: TGTGCCAGCAGTCCCGGGACGTACACCTACGAGCAGTACTTC
CDR3 protein: CASSPGTYTYEQYF
clone size: NA
V gene: TRBV27
D gene: NA
J gene: TRBJ2-7

CDR3 DNA: TGTGCCAGCAGCCCGCGGTGGACAGATGAAGCTTTCTTT
CDR3 protein: CASSPRWTDEAFF
clone size: once
V gene: TRBV7-8
D gene: NA
J gene: TRBJ1-1

CDR3 DNA: TGCAGGGGGGATGAGCAGTTCTTC
CDR3 protein: CRGDEQFF
clone size: NA
V gene: TRBV7-3
D gene: NA
J gene: TRBJ2-1

CDR3 DNA: TGCGCCAGCAGCCAGGGTTTGGGTGGGGGGTACAATGAGCAGTTCTTC
CDR3 protein: CASSQGLGGGYNEQFF
clone size: NA
V gene: TRBV4-1
D gene: NA
J gene: TRBJ2-1

CDR3 DNA: TGTGCCAGTAGTCGAGGAATTGAACGGGGTGGCTACACCTTC
CDR3 protein: CASSRGIERGGYTF
clone size: NA
V gene: TRBV19
D gene: NA
J gene: TRBJ1-2

CDR3 DNA: TGTGCCAGCAGCCGAGACGGTGAAGCTTTCTTT
CDR3 protein: CASSRDGEAFF
clone size: NA
V gene: TRBV2
D gene: NA
J gene: TRBJ1-1

CDR3 DNA: TGTGCCAGTAGTTCCGGCAGAAGCCAAGAGACCCAGTACTTC
CDR3 protein: CASSSGRSQETQYF
clone size: NA
V gene: TRBV19
D gene: NA
J gene: TRBJ2-5

CDR3 DNA: TGTGCCATCAGTTACCGCCAGAGCTCCTACGAGCAGTACTTC
CDR3 protein: CAISYRQSSYEQYF
clone size: NA
V gene: TRBV10-3
D gene: NA
J gene: TRBJ2-7

CDR3 DNA: TGTGCCAGCAGCCGGACAGCGGGCGGGAACACCGGGGAGCTGTTTTTT
CDR3 protein: CASSRTAGGNTGELFF
clone size: NA
V gene: TRBV5-4
D gene: NA
J gene: TRBJ2-2

CDR3 DNA: TGTGCCAGCTCACCAGCGGAATACTCTGGGGCCAACGTCCTGACTTTC
CDR3 protein: CASSPAEYSGANVLTF
clone size: NA
V gene: TRBV18
D gene: NA
J gene: TRBJ2-6

CDR3 DNA: TGTGCCAGCAGCTTGGGAGGGCGCGCTTTCTTT
CDR3 protein: CASSLGGRAFF
clone size: NA
V gene: TRBV5-6
D gene: NA
J gene: TRBJ1-1

CDR3 DNA: TGTGCCAGTATGGCGGATAATGAAAAACTGTTTTTT
CDR3 protein: CASMADNEKLFF
clone size: once
V gene: TRBV19
D gene: NA
J gene: TRBJ1-4

CDR3 DNA: TGTGCCAGCTCACCCCCGGGGTTTGACGAGCAGTACTTC
CDR3 protein: CASSPPGFDEQYF
clone size: NA
V gene: TRBV18
D gene: NA
J gene: TRBJ2-7

CDR3 DNA: TGTGCCAGCAGCCCTGGACTAGCAGAGAACTATGGCTACACCTTC
CDR3 protein: CASSPGLAENYGYTF
clone size: NA
V gene: TRBV7-9
D gene: NA
J gene: TRBJ1-2

CDR3 DNA: TGTGCCAGCAGTTTATACTTCACCCCCTCCGGGACAGGTAGCAATCAGCCCCAGCATTTT
CDR3 protein: CASSLYFTPSGTGSNQPQHF
clone size: NA
V gene: TRBV27
D gene: TRBD1
J gene: TRBJ1-5

CDR3 DNA: TGCGCCAGCAGCCAACTAGCGGGAGTTTCAGATACGCAGTATTTT
CDR3 protein: CASSQLAGVSDTQYF
clone size: NA
V gene: TRBV5-1
D gene: TRBD2
J gene: TRBJ2-3

CDR3 DNA: TGTGCCAGCAGTGACAGGGGGCCTAATAGCAATCAGCCCCAGCATTTT
CDR3 protein: CASSDRGPNSNQPQHF
clone size: NA
V gene: TRBV6-1
D gene: TRBD1
J gene: TRBJ1-5

CDR3 DNA: TGTGCCAGTGCCGCGGGAGGACGGTACAATGAGCAGTTCTTC
CDR3 protein: CASAAGGRYNEQFF
clone size: once
V gene: TRBV11-3
D gene: TRBD2
J gene: TRBJ2-1

CDR3 DNA: TGTGCCAGCAGTGAGGGACAGCGCTATGGCTACACCTTC
CDR3 protein: CASSEGQRYGYTF
clone size: NA
V gene: TRBV11-2
D gene: TRBD1
J gene: TRBJ1-2

CDR3 DNA: TGTGCCAGCACCCGGGGTAGCTATGGCTACACCTTC
CDR3 protein: CASTRGSYGYTF
clone size: NA
V gene: TRBV28
D gene: NA
J gene: TRBJ1-2

CDR3 DNA: TGTGCCAGTATCCTACGGGCCGAGGGGACTGAAGCTTTCTTT
CDR3 protein: CASILRAEGTEAFF
clone size: NA
V gene: TRBV19
D gene: NA
J gene: TRBJ1-1

CDR3 DNA: TGTGCCATCAGCAGGCCCCAGGGCAATGAGCAGTTCTTC
CDR3 protein: CAISRPQGNEQFF
clone size: NA
V gene: TRBV10-3
D gene: NA
J gene: TRBJ2-1

CDR3 DNA: TGTGCCAGCAGCCAAGATTGGGTTGGGAACACTGAAGCTTTCTTT
CDR3 protein: CASSQDWVGNTEAFF
clone size: NA
V gene: TRBV3-1/TRBV3-2
D gene: NA
J gene: TRBJ1-1

CDR3 DNA: TGCGCCAGCAGCCAAGGGACTAGCGGGAGAGAGGATACGCAGTATTTT
CDR3 protein: CASSQGTSGREDTQYF
clone size: NA
V gene: TRBV4-3
D gene: TRBD2
J gene: TRBJ2-3

CDR3 DNA: TGTGCCACCAGTGGGACAGGGGAGTGGGGGCTCTATGGCTACACCTTC
CDR3 protein: CATSGTGEWGLYGYTF
clone size: NA
V gene: TRBV24-1
D gene: TRBD1
J gene: TRBJ1-2

CDR3 DNA: TGTGCCAGCAGCCCCGGATTTGAGAATTCACCCCTCCACTTT
CDR3 protein: CASSPGFENSPLHF
clone size: NA
V gene: TRBV5-4
D gene: NA
J gene: TRBJ1-6

CDR3 DNA: TGTGCCAGCAGTAGGGGGACTACCTACAATGAGCAGTTCTTC
CDR3 protein: CASSRGTTYNEQFF
clone size: NA
V gene: TRBV28
D gene: NA
J gene: TRBJ2-1

CDR3 DNA: TGTGCCAGCAGCCAAGCCGGGACCGGGGCCGGGGAGCTGTTTTTT
CDR3 protein: CASSQAGTGAGELFF
clone size: NA
V gene: TRBV3-1/TRBV3-2
D gene: NA
J gene: TRBJ2-2

CDR3 DNA: TGCGCCAGCAGCTGGAACGGGGTATCGAGAGATACGCAGTATTTT
CDR3 protein: CASSWNGVSRDTQYF
clone size: once
V gene: TRBV5-1
D gene: NA
J gene: TRBJ2-3

CDR3 DNA: TGTGCCAGCAGTTTAGGGACGATCAATCAGCCCCAGCATTTT
CDR3 protein: CASSLGTINQPQHF
clone size: NA
V gene: TRBV28
D gene: NA
J gene: TRBJ1-5

CDR3 DNA: TGCAGTGCTCCGAAGGGGGTTGAAGCTTTCTTT
CDR3 protein: CSAPKGVEAFF
clone size: once
V gene: TRBV20-1
D gene: NA
J gene: TRBJ1-1

CDR3 DNA: TGTGCCAGTAGTATAATAGACAGGCGTTATCAGCCCCAGCATTTT
CDR3 protein: CASSIIDRRYQPQHF
clone size: NA
V gene: TRBV19
D gene: NA
J gene: TRBJ1-5

CDR3 DNA: TGTGCCAGCAGCTTCCATTCCGGGACAGCGGGTGAAGCTTTCTTT
CDR3 protein: CASSFHSGTAGEAFF
clone size: NA
V gene: TRBV11-2
D gene: TRBD1
J gene: TRBJ1-1

CDR3 DNA: TGTGCCAGCAGTTTCAGCGGGAGCACAGATACGCAGTATTTT
CDR3 protein: CASSFSGSTDTQYF
clone size: NA
V gene: TRBV28
D gene: NA
J gene: TRBJ2-3

CDR3 DNA: TGTGCCAGCTGCAATAGCGGGTGGCCCTACGAGCAGTACTTC
CDR3 protein: CASCNSGWPYEQYF
clone size: NA
V gene: TRBV6-5
D gene: TRBD2
J gene: TRBJ2-7

CDR3 DNA: TGTGCCAGCAGTTTAGGCAGGTTCAACACCGGGGAGCTGTTTTTT
CDR3 protein: CASSLGRFNTGELFF
clone size: few
V gene: TRBV28
D gene: NA
J gene: TRBJ2-2

CDR3 DNA: TGTGCCAGTAGTATTCAGTCGGCTAGCGGACAAGAGACCCAGTACTTC
CDR3 protein: CASSIQSASGQETQYF
clone size: NA
V gene: TRBV19
D gene: TRBD2
J gene: TRBJ2-5

CDR3 DNA: TGCGCCACCTTTCTGGGACAGGTGGGGACCCAGTACTTC
CDR3 protein: CATFLGQVGTQYF
clone size: NA
V gene: TRBV10-1
D gene: TRBD1
J gene: TRBJ2-5

CDR3 DNA: TGTGCCAGCAGCGTAGAGGTCAGGGGTAAAGGCTACACCTTC
CDR3 protein: CASSVEVRGKGYTF
clone size: NA
V gene: TRBV9
D gene: NA
J gene: TRBJ1-2

CDR3 DNA: TGTGCCAGCAGCTTAGGCAGGGGTAATTCGTACGAGCAGTACTTC
CDR3 protein: CASSLGRGNSYEQYF
clone size: NA
V gene: TRBV7-6
D gene: NA
J gene: TRBJ2-7

CDR3 DNA: TGTGCCAGCAGTTCCCCTGACAGGGACTACGAGCAGTACTTC
CDR3 protein: CASSSPDRDYEQYF
clone size: NA
V gene: TRBV2
D gene: TRBD1
J gene: TRBJ2-7

CDR3 DNA: TGTGCCAGCAGTGAAGGGAACTGGAATTCACCCCTCCACTTT
CDR3 protein: CASSEGNWNSPLHF
clone size: NA
V gene: TRBV2
D gene: NA
J gene: TRBJ1-6

CDR3 DNA: TGTGCCAGCGGTGAGCCCCATGAGCAGTTCTTC
CDR3 protein: CASGEPHEQFF
clone size: NA
V gene: TRBV28
D gene: NA
J gene: TRBJ2-1

CDR3 DNA: TGTGCCAGCAGCCCCCCAGGGGGCAGCAATCAGCCCCAGCATTTT
CDR3 protein: CASSPPGGSNQPQHF
clone size: NA
V gene: TRBV7-2
D gene: TRBD1
J gene: TRBJ1-5

CDR3 DNA: TGTGCCAGCAGTCAGGGGGTAGCTAACTATGGCTACACCTTC
CDR3 protein: CASSQGVANYGYTF
clone size: NA
V gene: TRBV2
D gene: TRBD1
J gene: TRBJ1-2

CDR3 DNA: TGTGCCAGCAGCCAAGGGGGCATGAACACTGAAGCTTTCTTT
CDR3 protein: CASSQGGMNTEAFF
clone size: NA
V gene: TRBV6-4
D gene: TRBD1
J gene: TRBJ1-1

CDR3 DNA: TGTGCCATCAGTGAGTCGAGGGTAGCCTACGAGCAGTACTTC
CDR3 protein: CAISESRVAYEQYF
clone size: NA
V gene: TRBV10-3
D gene: NA
J gene: TRBJ2-7

CDR3 DNA: TGTGCCAGCAGCTTAGACCGGGGGAGTTACAATGAGCAGTTCTTC
CDR3 protein: CASSLDRGSYNEQFF
clone size: once
V gene: TRBV7-9
D gene: NA
J gene: TRBJ2-1

CDR3 DNA: TGTGCCAGCAGCCCAGGCAGAGGGGAAGCTTTCTTT
CDR3 protein: CASSPGRGEAFF
clone size: NA
V gene: TRBV11-3
D gene: NA
J gene: TRBJ1-1

CDR3 DNA: TGTGCCAGCAGCTGGGGACTAGGGGGCTACGAGCAGTACTTC
CDR3 protein: CASSWGLGGYEQYF
clone size: NA
V gene: TRBV5-6
D gene: TRBD2
J gene: TRBJ2-7